These 2 T cell receptor beta chains were sequenced from one sample in a study of glioma-infiltrating T cells. Using RNA template, CDR3s of TCR alpha and beta were amplified with iRepertoire arm-PCR. TCRdb called the multiplex PCR reads again in MiXCR, with one record for every CDR3 protein. This table has over 130,000 distinct CDR3 sequences, about two fifths appearing once. The source material was glioma tissue, nonneoplastic brain tissue, or PBMCs (not recorded which). The receptor set was obtained from a human donor with low-grade glioma or glioblastoma, undergoing nonglioma brain surgery, or in good health (not recorded which).

This clonotype was seen ten or more times. The chain carries TRBV15 and TRBJ1-3, with D perhaps matching TRBD1 (5 bases). Trimming pared 2 bases from V and 2 bases from J, leaving 7 bases between. Germline lookup yields CDR1 LNHNV and CDR2 YYDKDF (reference sequence). There are 14 residues in the CDR3. This CDR3 reads CATSRSGPGNTIYF. The CDR3, as DNA: TGTGCCACCAGCAGATCAGGGCCTGGAAACACCATATATTTT.

The gene calls are TRBV4-1 and TRBJ2-7; no clear D. The CDR3 extends over 14 amino acids. Trimming removed 5 bases from V and 1 base from J, with 12 bases in between. Germline V gives CDR1 MGHRA, CDR2 YSYEKL. In DNA, the CDR3 is TGCGCCAGCAGCTCGACCCCCCAATCCTACGAGCAGTACTTC. This translates into CASSSTPQSYEQYF.